This T cell receptor (beta chain) was obtained from a study of identical twins. This clonotype was seen many times. The CDR3 is 15 residues long. J gave up 8 bases and V 1 base, and 1 base lay outside the gene matches. CDR1 is KGHSH, CDR2 LQKENI, per germline. Each CDR3 protein gets one entry after TCRdb re-called the 5' RACE reads with MiXCR. The sample yields 250,000 or so distinct CDR3 sequences, approximately 8.3% seen once. This sample was shared with a second study, whose subject was yellow fever vaccine responses in identical twins.

The source material was CD8+ T cells sorted from blood. The rearrangement links TRBV18 to TRBJ2-1, with 14 bases aligning to TRBD2. This clonotype was sampled from a woman under 30 in good health. The chain's CDR3 is CASSPRTSGRYEQFF. The CDR3 bases are TGTGCCAGCTCACCACGGACTAGCGGGAGGTATGAGCAGTTCTTC.